Listed below are T cell receptor beta chains from one sample, sequenced in a study of identical twins. TCRdb reprocessed the 5' RACE reads via MiXCR and lists one record per CDR3 protein. Of about 700,000 distinct CDR3 sequences in the sample, over 8.5% were seen once. These data were also filed under a second study, of yellow fever vaccine responses in identical twins.

The sample was PBMCs. Every receptor here comes from a woman younger than 35 in good health. CDR3s leave out the opening cysteine and the closing phenylalanine or tryptophan. Expanded clones are given a class, and other clones once, few, many or no size at all.

TRBJ2-2 few TRBV5-1 ASSLLREASTGELF
TRBJ2-1 . TRBV20-1 SAQPGTGLNEQF
TRBJ2-5 . TRBV3-1 ASSQVPDREETQY
TRBJ2-7 . TRBV20-1 SAPDRLFYEQY
TRBJ2-3 few TRBV5-1 ASSFDSTDTQY
TRBJ2-7 . TRBV10-3 ATGDRSYEQY
TRBJ2-7 . TRBV5-1 ASSHPGLAYEQY
TRBJ2-1 many TRBV29-1 SAHPGLAGVDNRKRF
TRBJ2-1 few TRBV20-1 SAAQGAVYNEQF
TRBJ1-2 many TRBV7-9 ASSFDSTVLYGYT
TRBJ2-7 many TRBV7-9 ASSNQGLYEQY
TRBJ2-1 few TRBV5-5 ASSLWGAASSNNEQF
TRBJ2-2 few TRBV30 AWSVAAVNTGELF
TRBJ2-2 many TRBV12-3/TRBV12-4 ASSLSLLTGELF
TRBJ2-2 few TRBV5-1 ASSRDRGSAGELF
TRBJ2-1 few TRBV3-1 ASSQDWGLAGAGEQF
TRBJ1-2 many TRBV20-1 SARDVQERNGYT
TRBJ1-2 few TRBV6-5 ASSSSQGAFGYT
TRBJ2-5 few TRBV4-3 ASSQGGGRETQY
TRBJ2-7 few TRBV7-9 ASSPTGKYEQY
TRBJ2-7 few TRBV21-1 ASSKTGTQEQY
TRBJ2-2 . TRBV15 ATSRETSGSTGELF
TRBJ1-2 few TRBV3-1 ASSQEGGLIGYT
TRBJ2-7 . TRBV19 ASSIDLVGFEQY